This entry lists 21 T cell receptor beta chains sequenced from one sample in a study of T cell changes during pregnancy in multiple sclerosis. Only in-frame clones appear in the TCRdb table, and some are missing; sequencing was by immunoSEQ multiplex PCR. This table holds approximately 44,000 clones, 90% to 95% found once. The source was CD4+ T cells from peripheral blood mononuclear cells, collected before pregnancy. All receptors derive from a female donor with multiple sclerosis, enrolled in a pregnancy study.

The V call is TRBV19, the J call TRBJ2-7; 7 nucleotides match TRBD1. V trimming: 5 bases; J trimming: 0 bases; junction bases outside the gene matches: 4. CDR3 length: 14 residues. Germline V gives CDR1 LNHDA, CDR2 SQIVND (reference sequence). CDR3 DNA sequence: TGTGCCAGTAGTGATAGGACAGGCTCCTACGAGCAGTACTTC. Its protein is CASSDRTGSYEQYF.

The gene calls are TRBV5-8 and TRBJ1-5; D perhaps matches TRBD1 (5 bases). V shed 2 bases and J shed 2 bases, with 17 bases lying between them. This CDR3 has 17 residues. Germline-derived CDR1 and CDR2 are SGHTS and YDEGEE. The CDR3 nucleotides are TGTGCCAGCAGCTTTGATCCTACGGGACTAGGCAATCAGCCCCAGCATTTT. This encodes CASSFDPTGLGNQPQHF.

The V call is TRBV30, the J call TRBJ1-1; possible D gene TRBD1, 5 bases. Deletions cut 3 bases from V and 5 bases from J, with 13 bases between. The CDR3 has 13 residues. Germline assignment: CDR1 GTSNPN and CDR2 SVGIG (reference sequence). The CDR3 reads CAWSPSGGTEAFF. The CDR3, as DNA: TGTGCCTGGAGCCCCAGCGGGGGAACTGAAGCTTTCTTT.

The chain is built from TRBV16 and TRBJ2-5, with D unclear. This CDR3 is built from 15 residues. CDR1 and CDR2 from the germline V gene are KGHSY and FQNENV. Trimming took 5 bases from V and 2 from J, leaving 15 bases between them. CDR3 DNA: TGTGCCAGCAGCTCCAATAAAAACAGTCAAGAGACCCAGTACTTC. As protein: CASSSNKNSQETQYF.

The rearrangement uses TRBV11-2 and TRBJ2-5; possibly TRBD1 for D (5 bases). V lost 3 bases to trimming and J lost 0 bases, with 8 bases between them. The CDR3 is made up of 14 amino acids. Looked up from germline, CDR1 is SGHAT and CDR2 is FQNNGV. The CDR3 spells CASSLTAYQETQYF. CDR3 DNA sequence: TGTGCCAGCAGCTTGACAGCGTACCAAGAGACCCAGTACTTC.

This chain uses TRBV10-3 with TRBJ2-1; 8 bases agree with TRBD1. The CDR3 is 12 amino acids. V lost 10 bases, J lost 6 bases, and 5 bases stayed unmatched. The V gene's germline CDR1 is ENHRY and CDR2 SYGVKD. As DNA, the CDR3 is TGTGCCACCCGGACAGGGACCAATGAGCAGTTCTTC. Amino acids: CATRTGTNEQFF.

The chain is built from TRBV30 and TRBJ1-3, with TRBD1 as a possible D gene (6 bases). CDR1 GTSNPN and CDR2 SVGIG come from the germline V gene (reference sequence). The germline V and J ends were trimmed by 2 bases and 4 bases, with 6 bases remaining between them. The CDR3 has 12 residues. The CDR3 coding sequence is TGTGCCTGGAGTACAGGGGGAAACACCATATATTTT. The encoded protein is CAWSTGGNTIYF.

The chain couples TRBV2 to TRBJ1-3; a possible D gene is TRBD1 (5 bases). V lost 1 base to trimming and J lost 2 bases, with 9 bases between them. Germline CDR1 and CDR2: SNHLY and FYNNEI. This CDR3 spans 15 amino acids. CDR3 amino acids: CASSEGRVTGNTIYF. CDR3 bases: TGTGCCAGCAGTGAAGGCAGGGTAACTGGAAACACCATATATTTT.

The J gene is TRBJ2-7, the V gene TRBV6-1; no clear D. With 0 bases removed from V and 7 bases from J, the gap between germline ends came to 7 bases. Germline CDR1 MNHNS, CDR2 SASEGT. The CDR3 covers 12 residues. CDR3 region: CASSEAPREQYF. The CDR3 nucleotides read TGTGCCAGCAGTGAAGCTCCCCGGGAGCAGTACTTC.

The chain is built from TRBV5-4 and TRBJ2-7; TRBD1 matches at 8 bases. With 2 bases clipped from V and 2 bases from J, the junction kept 6 bases outside the gene matches. The CDR3 consists of 15 residues. Germline loops: CDR1 SGHNT, CDR2 YYREEE (reference sequence). DNA of the CDR3: TGTGCCAGCAGCTTTACAGGGGGATTTCCCTACGAGCAGTACTTC. It encodes CASSFTGGFPYEQYF.

The rearrangement links TRBV10-3 to TRBJ1-6; TRBD1 matches at 8 bases. This CDR3 contains 13 residues. Germline V gene data show CDR1 as ENHRY and CDR2 as SYGVKD. J gave up 5 bases and V 10 bases, and 4 bases lay outside the gene matches. CDR3 in DNA: TGTGCCAGCACGGGACAGGATAATTCACCCCTCCACTTT. Translated, it gives CASTGQDNSPLHF.

The gene calls are TRBV6-1 and TRBJ1-2; D is unresolved. V lost 8 bases to trimming and J lost 3 bases, with 13 bases between them. The CDR3 loop spans 13 amino acids. The germline V gene encodes CDR1 MNHNS and CDR2 SASEGT. The CDR3 loop reads CASVEVIDYGYTF. CDR3 coding DNA: TGTGCCAGCGTCGAAGTGATAGACTATGGCTACACCTTC.

The V call is TRBV6-6, the J call TRBJ1-2; 8 positions match TRBD1. Germline trimming cut 5 bases from V and 7 bases from J; bases unmatched to any gene: 12. The CDR3 extends over 15 amino acids. CDR1 and CDR2 from the germline V gene are MNHNY and SVGAGI (reference sequence). The CDR3 region has the DNA TGTGCCAGCAGTCAAACCATTAGCAGGGGGCGTGGCTACACCTTC. Protein sequence: CASSQTISRGRGYTF.

V is TRBV19 and J is TRBJ1-1; 10 bases fit TRBD1. CDR1 and CDR2 (germline): LNHDA, SQIVND (reference sequence). This CDR3 is built from 13 residues. V was pared by 10 bases and J by 6 bases, with 8 bases of the junction left unmatched. The CDR3, as DNA: TGTGCCACCACGGGACAGGGGATGGCTGAAGCTTTCTTT. It translates to CATTGQGMAEAFF. Combining the CDR3 with reference TRBV19 and TRBJ1-1 gives the whole variable domain DGGITQSPKYLFRKEGQNVTLSCEQNLNHDAMYWYRQDPGQGLRLIYYSQIVNDFQKGDIAEGYSVSREKKESFPLTVTSAQKNPTAFYLCATTGQGMAEAFFGQGTRLTVV.

The CDR3 coding sequence is TGTGCCAGCAGCGTAGTGGCAGATCCGAACACCGGGGAGCTGTTTTTT. This encodes CASSVVADPNTGELFF. The chain joins TRBV9 to TRBJ2-2; D unclear. Germline V gene sequence: CDR1 SGDLS, CDR2 YYNGEE. The CDR3 sequence is 16 residues long. V was trimmed by 0 bases and J by 0 bases, leaving 9 bases between them.

The rearrangement joins TRBV7-2 to TRBJ1-4, with D unclear. V was pared by 5 bases and J by 4 bases, with 14 bases between. The germline V gene encodes CDR1 SGHTA and CDR2 FQGNSA. The CDR3 runs to 15 residues. As DNA, the CDR3 is TGTGCCAGCAGCCCCGAAGGACGGGGTAATGAAAAACTGTTTTTT. Its translation is CASSPEGRGNEKLFF.

This clone was seen more than once but under ten times. V is TRBV4-2 and J is TRBJ1-6; unclear D gene. Trimming stripped 0 bases from V and 14 bases from J, with 5 bases between. In germline, CDR1 is LGHNA, CDR2 YNFKEQ. This CDR3 spans 11 amino acids. As DNA, the CDR3 is TGTGCCAGCAGCCAAGAACTGTCCCTCCACTTT. Translating gives CASSQELSLHF.

The chain employs TRBV5-1 and TRBJ1-1; D might be TRBD1 (5 bases). V was pared by 1 base and J by 1 base, with 8 bases between. Per germline, CDR1 SGHRS and CDR2 YFSETQ. The CDR3 has 14 residues. This CDR3 is CASSLRTTNTEAFF. CDR3 coding DNA: TGCGCCAGCAGCTTGCGGACAACGAACACTGAAGCTTTCTTT.

The genes are TRBV29-1 and TRBJ1-2; no definite D call. The germline CDR1 and CDR2 sequences are SQVTM and ANQGSEA. Trimming removed 1 base at V and 0 bases at J, with 9 bases between. CDR3 length equals 14 residues. CDR3 bases: TGCAGCGTTGAAGGGCGGTCAGCTAACTATGGCTACACCTTC. As protein: CSVEGRSANYGYTF.

This chain joins TRBV9 and TRBJ1-1; 7 bases are shared with TRBD1. With V trimmed by 4 bases and J by 7 bases, 4 bases remained unmatched. Looked up from germline, CDR1 is SGDLS and CDR2 is YYNGEE. This CDR3 region has 12 residues. In DNA, the CDR3 is TGTGCCAGCAGCCCCGCAGGGGGTGAAGCTTTCTTT. Translating gives CASSPAGGEAFF.

This CDR3 is CASSGEGLAGRYNEQFF. For the CDR3, the DNA is TGTGCCAGCAGCGGAGAGGGACTAGCGGGACGCTACAATGAGCAGTTCTTC. The gene calls are TRBV9 and TRBJ2-1; 13 bases fit TRBD2. The junction had 6 bases not matched to a gene; V was cut back by 3 bases and J by 3 bases. CDR3 length: 17 amino acids. Germline V gives CDR1 SGDLS, CDR2 YYNGEE.